This TCR beta chain originates from a study of T cells after posttransplantation cyclophosphamide. Findings of the study overall: Recipient CMV seropositivity and CMV reactivation strongly tracked TRB clonality.

Regarding this clone: Its antigen remains unknown.

Measured with immunoSEQ multiplex PCR; TCRdb has only the in-frame clones, and not every one. The table has thousands of clones, almost 85% seen once; the top ten hold 24%. Sampled 1 year posttransplant, controls received myeloablative marrow transplants, methotrexate and a calcineurin inhibitor. V lost 6 bases and J 2 bases, leaving 10 bases between the germline ends. The germline CDR1 and CDR2 sequences are LNHDA and SQIVND (reference sequence). The length of the CDR3 is 13 residues. Here the sequenced sample was PBMCs, taken after an allogeneic stem cell transplant with a calcineurin inhibitor and methotrexate. This receptor was taken from a male patient aged 40-50 years who received an allogeneic stem cell transplant from an unrelated donor, was CMV-positive, and had chronic GVHD only. The graft donor may have contributed some T cells. The rearrangement joins TRBV19 to TRBJ1-1, with D possibly TRBD1 on 5 matching bases. The CDR3 DNA follows: TGTGCCAGTAGAATGACAGCAAACACTGAAGCTTTCTTT. It translates to CASRMTANTEAFF.